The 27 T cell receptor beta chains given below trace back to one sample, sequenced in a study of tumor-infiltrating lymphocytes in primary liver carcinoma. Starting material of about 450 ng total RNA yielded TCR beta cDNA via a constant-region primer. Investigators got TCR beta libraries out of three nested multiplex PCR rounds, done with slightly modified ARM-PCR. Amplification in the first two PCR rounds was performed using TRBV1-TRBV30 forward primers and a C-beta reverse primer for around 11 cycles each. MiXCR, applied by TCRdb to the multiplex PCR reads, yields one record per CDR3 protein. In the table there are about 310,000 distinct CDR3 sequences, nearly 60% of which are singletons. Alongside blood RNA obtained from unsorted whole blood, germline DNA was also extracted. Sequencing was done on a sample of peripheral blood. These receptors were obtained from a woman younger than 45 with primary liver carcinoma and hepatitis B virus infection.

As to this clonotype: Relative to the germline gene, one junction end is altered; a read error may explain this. The DNA of the CDR3 is TGTGGCAGCAGTCAGACAGGGTACGAGCAGTACTTC. Protein: CGSSQTGYEQYF. V is TRBV6-5 and J is TRBJ2-7, with 7 bases that match TRBD1. CDR3 size: 12 residues. The germline V gene has CDR1 MNHEY and CDR2 SVGAGI.

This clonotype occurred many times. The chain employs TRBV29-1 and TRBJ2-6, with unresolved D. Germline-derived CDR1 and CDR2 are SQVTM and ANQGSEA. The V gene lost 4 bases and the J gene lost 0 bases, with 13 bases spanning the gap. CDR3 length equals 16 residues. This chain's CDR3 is CSVVFAAASGANVLTF. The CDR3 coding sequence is TGCAGCGTTGTATTTGCGGCTGCCTCTGGGGCCAACGTCCTGACTTTC.

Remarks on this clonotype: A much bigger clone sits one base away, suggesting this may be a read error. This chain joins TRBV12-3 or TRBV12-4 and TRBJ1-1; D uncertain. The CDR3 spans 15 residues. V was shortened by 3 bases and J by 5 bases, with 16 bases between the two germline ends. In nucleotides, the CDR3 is TGTGCCAGCAGTTTTTTCTTCCGGGCTGGAACTGAAGCTTTCTTT. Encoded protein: CASSFFFRAGTEAFF.

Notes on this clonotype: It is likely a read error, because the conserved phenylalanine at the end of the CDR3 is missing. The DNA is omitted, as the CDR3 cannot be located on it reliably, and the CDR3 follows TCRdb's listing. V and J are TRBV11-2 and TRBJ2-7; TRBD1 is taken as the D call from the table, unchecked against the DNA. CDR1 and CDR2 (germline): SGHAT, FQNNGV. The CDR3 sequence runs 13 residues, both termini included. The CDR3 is CTSSRSVQGAILS.

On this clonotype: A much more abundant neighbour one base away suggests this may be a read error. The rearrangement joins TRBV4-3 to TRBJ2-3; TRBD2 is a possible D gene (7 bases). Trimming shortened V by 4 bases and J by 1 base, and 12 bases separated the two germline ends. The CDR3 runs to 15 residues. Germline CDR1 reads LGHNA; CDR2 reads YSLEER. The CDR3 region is CASSLQGGGTDTQYF. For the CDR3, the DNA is TGCGCCAGCAGCCTACAGGGAGGGGGCACAGATACGCAGTATTTT.

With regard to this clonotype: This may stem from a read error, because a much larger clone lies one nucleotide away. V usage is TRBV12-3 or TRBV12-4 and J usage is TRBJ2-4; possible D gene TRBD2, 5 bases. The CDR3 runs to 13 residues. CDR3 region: CASSLRSGNTQYF. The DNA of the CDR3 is TGTGCCAGCAGTTTACGGTCGGGGAACACTCAGTACTTC.

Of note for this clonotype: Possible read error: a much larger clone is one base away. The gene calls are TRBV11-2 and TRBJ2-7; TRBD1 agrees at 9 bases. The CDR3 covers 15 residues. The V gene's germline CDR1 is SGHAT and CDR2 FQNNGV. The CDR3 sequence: CAISLRWTGENEQYF. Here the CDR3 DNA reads TGTGCCATCAGCTTACGATGGACAGGGGAAAACGAGCAGTACTTC.

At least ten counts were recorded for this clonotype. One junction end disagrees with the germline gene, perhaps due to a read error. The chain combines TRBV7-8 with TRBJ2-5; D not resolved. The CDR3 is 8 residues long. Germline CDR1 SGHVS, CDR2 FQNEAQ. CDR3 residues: CASSPRDF. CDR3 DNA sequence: TGTGCCAGCAGCCCCCGCGACTTC.

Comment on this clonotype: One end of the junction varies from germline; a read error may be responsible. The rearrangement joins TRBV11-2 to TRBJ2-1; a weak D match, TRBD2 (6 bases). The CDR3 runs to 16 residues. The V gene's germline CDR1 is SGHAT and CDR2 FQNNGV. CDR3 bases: TGTGCCAGCAGCACGACTAGTCCATCCCACTGCAATGAGCTGTTCTTC. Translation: CASSTTSPSHCNELFF.

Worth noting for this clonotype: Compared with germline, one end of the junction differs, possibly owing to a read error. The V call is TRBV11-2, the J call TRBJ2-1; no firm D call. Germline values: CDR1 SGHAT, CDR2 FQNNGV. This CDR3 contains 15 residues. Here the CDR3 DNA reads TGTGACAGCAGTTTAGATATATCCCTCTACACTGAGCAGTTCTTC. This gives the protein CDSSLDISLYTEQFF.

CDR3 sequence (DNA): TGTGCCAGCAGCTTTGGGGAGGGCGAGCAGTACTTC. Amino acids: CASSFGEGEQYF. The rearrangement joins TRBV5-4 to TRBJ2-7, with 7 bases aligning to TRBD2. Trimming removed 2 bases from V and 6 bases from J; junction bases left unmatched: 2. This CDR3 region has 12 residues. The germline CDR1 and CDR2 sequences are SGHNT and YYREEE (reference sequence).

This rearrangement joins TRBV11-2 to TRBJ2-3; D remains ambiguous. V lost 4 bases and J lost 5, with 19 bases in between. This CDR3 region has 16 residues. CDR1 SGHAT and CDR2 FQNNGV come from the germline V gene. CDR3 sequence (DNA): TGTGCCAGCAGCTCAAGAACGGGCCTTGGTATAGATACGCAGTATTTT. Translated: CASSSRTGLGIDTQYF.

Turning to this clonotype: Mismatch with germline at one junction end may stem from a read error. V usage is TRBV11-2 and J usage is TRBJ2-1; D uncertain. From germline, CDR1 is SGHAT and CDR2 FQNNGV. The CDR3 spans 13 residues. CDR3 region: CASSFSPYNVQFF. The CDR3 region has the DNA TGTGCCAGCAGCTTTTCGCCCTACAATGTGCAGTTCTTC. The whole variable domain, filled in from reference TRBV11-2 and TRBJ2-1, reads EAGVAQSPRYKIIEKRQSVAFWCNPISGHATLYWYQQILGQGPKLLIQFQNNGVVDDSQLPKDRFSAERLKGVDSTLKIQPAKLEDSAVYLCASSFSPYNVQFFGPGTRLTVL.

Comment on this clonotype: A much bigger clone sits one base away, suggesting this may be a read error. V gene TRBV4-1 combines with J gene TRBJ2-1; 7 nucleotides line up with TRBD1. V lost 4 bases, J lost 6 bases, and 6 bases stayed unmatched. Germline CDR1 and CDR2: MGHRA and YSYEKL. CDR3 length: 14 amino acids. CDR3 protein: CASSRDSVSNEQFF. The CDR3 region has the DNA TGCGCCAGCAGCCGGGACAGTGTCTCCAATGAGCAGTTCTTC.

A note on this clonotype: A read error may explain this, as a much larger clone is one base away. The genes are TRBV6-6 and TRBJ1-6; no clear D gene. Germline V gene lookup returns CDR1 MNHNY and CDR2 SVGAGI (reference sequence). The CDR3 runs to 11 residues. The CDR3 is CTSSTNSPLHF. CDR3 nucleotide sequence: TGTACCAGCAGCACCAATTCACCCCTCCACTTT.

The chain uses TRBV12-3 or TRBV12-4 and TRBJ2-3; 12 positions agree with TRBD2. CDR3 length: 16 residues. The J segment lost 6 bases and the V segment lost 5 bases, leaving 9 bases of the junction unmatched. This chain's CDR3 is CASSVGLAGGGDTQYF. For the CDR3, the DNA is TGTGCCAGCAGTGTGGGACTAGCGGGCGGTGGGGATACGCAGTATTTT.

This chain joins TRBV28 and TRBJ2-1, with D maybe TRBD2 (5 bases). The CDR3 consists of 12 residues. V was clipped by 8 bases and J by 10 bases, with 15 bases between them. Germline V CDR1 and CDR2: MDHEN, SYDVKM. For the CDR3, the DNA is TGTGCCAGCCCAACCAGGAGAGGGGAGCAGTTCTTC. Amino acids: CASPTRRGEQFF. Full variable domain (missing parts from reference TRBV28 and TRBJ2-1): DVKVTQSSRYLVKRTGEKVFLECVQDMDHENMFWYRQDPGLGLRLIYFSYDVKMKEKGDIPEGYSVSREKKERFSLILESASTNQTSMYLCASPTRRGEQFFGPGTRLTVL.

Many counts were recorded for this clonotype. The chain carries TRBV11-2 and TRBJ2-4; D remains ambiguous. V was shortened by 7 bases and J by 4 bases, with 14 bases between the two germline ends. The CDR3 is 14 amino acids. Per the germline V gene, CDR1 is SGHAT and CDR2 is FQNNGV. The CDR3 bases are TGTGCCAGCACCCCCGAACCGTTAAAAAACATTCAGTACTTC. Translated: CASTPEPLKNIQYF.

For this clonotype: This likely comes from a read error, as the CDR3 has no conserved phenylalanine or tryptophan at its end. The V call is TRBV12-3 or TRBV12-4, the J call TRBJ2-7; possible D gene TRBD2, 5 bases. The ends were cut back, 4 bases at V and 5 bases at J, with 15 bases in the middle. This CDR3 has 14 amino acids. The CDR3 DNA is TGTGCCAGCAGTTCCGAGGGATTGTGGCACGAGCAGTACTTG. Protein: CASSSEGLWHEQYL.

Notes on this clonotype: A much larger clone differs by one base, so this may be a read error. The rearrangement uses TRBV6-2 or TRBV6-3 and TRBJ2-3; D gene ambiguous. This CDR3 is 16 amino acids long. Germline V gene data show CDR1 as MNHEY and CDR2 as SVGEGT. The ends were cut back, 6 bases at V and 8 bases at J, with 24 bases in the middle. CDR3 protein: CASSRRRAWDWVTQYF. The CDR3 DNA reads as TGTGCCAGCAGCCGGCGACGAGCTTGGGATTGGGTTACGCAGTATTTT.

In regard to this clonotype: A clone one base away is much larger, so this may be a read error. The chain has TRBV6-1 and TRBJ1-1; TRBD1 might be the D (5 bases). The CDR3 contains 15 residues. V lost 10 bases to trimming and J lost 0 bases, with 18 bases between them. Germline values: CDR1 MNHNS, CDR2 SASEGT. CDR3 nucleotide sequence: TGTGCCAACAGCCGGGGACCGGGTCTGAACACTGAAGCTTTCTTT. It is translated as CANSRGPGLNTEAFF.

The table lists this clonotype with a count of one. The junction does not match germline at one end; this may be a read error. The CDR3 DNA sequence: TGTGCCAGCAGTAAAACTAGCGGGAGGAGGACCGGGGAGCTGCTTTTT. Its protein is CASSKTSGRRTGELLF. The chain recombines TRBV6-2 or TRBV6-3 with TRBJ2-2, with TRBD2 matching over 12 bases. Looked up from germline, CDR1 is MNHEY and CDR2 is SVGEGT. The CDR3 consists of 16 residues.

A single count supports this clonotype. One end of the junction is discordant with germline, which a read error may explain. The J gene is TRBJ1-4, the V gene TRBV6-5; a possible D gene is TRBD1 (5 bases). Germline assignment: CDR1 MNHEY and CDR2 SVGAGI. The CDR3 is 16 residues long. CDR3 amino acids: CTSSRTLGATNEKLFF. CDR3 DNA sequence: TGTACCAGCAGTCGTACGTTAGGGGCAACTAATGAAAAACTGTTTTTT.

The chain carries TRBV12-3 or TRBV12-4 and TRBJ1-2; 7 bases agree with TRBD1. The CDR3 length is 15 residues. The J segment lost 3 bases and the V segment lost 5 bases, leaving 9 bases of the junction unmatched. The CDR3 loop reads CASSPRDSDYYGYTF. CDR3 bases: TGTGCCAGCAGTCCGCGGGACAGCGACTACTATGGCTACACCTTC.

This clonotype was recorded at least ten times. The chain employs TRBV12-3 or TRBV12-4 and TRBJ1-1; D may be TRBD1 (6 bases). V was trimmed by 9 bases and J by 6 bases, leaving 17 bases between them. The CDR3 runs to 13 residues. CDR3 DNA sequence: TGTGCCAGTTTCCGCCCCGGGGGCGCTGAAGCTTTCTTT. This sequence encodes CASFRPGGAEAFF.

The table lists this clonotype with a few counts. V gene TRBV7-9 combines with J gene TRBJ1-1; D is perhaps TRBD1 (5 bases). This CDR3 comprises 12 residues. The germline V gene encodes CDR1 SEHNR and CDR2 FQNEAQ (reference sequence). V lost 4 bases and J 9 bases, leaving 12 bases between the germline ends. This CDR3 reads CASSSVDIQAFF. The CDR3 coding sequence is TGTGCCAGCAGCTCGGTGGACATCCAAGCTTTCTTT. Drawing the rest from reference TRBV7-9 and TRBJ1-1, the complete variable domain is DTGVSQNPRHKITKRGQNVTFRCDPISEHNRLYWYRQTLGQGPEFLTYFQNEAQLEKSRLLSDRFSAERPKGSFSTLEIQRTEQGDSAMYLCASSSVDIQAFFGQGTRLTVV.

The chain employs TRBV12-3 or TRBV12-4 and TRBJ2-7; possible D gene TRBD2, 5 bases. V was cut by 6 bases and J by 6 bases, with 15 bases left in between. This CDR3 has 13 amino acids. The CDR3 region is CASSPTGICEQYF. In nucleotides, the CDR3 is TGTGCCAGCAGCCCCACGGGGATCTGCGAGCAGTACTTC.